Listed below are T cell receptor beta chains from one sample, sequenced in a study of T cell responses to AZD1222 COVID-19 vaccine. Data came from immunoSEQ multiplex PCR; TCRdb stores just in-frame clones and leaves some out. The sample carries 120,000 or so clones, roughly 87% recorded once. The sample was peripheral blood, taken on day 0 of AZD1222 vaccination. The receptors were gathered from an adult in good health. CDR3s include the opening cysteine and the closing phenylalanine or tryptophan. For some rows the clone size is stated as once, few or many, or as a class when expanded; others skip it.

V gene | clone size | CDR3 protein
TRBV27 | - | CASSFSGRGSGELFF
TRBV27 | once | CASSPVAPTGGHEQYF
TRBV27 | - | CASSLRAGGHEQFF
TRBV11-3 | - | CASSLARYNEQFF
TRBV12-3/TRBV12-4 | - | CASSPGSYGYTF
TRBV11-3 | - | CASSLDPWTRSYQETQYF
TRBV28 | - | CASSLDAGYNSPLHF
TRBV7-3 | - | CASKRGGATDTQYF
TRBV7-2 | once | CASSSLAGLDTQYF
TRBV7-9 | - | CASSPQSPDWYTGELFF
TRBV4-1 | - | CASSQGQVNEKLFF
TRBV19 | once | CASSIAEGVALGEQFF
TRBV4-1 | - | CASSQHRRGIRGSPLHF
TRBV9 | - | CASSVTGGHHEQYF
TRBV30 | - | CAWSVDRAVGTPLHF
TRBV3-1/TRBV3-2 | few | CASSQGPEGYTF
TRBV6-5 | - | CASKTGYHMNTEAFF
TRBV18 | - | CASSLAFAGELFF
TRBV3-1/TRBV3-2 | few | CASRTKGGRAPLHF
TRBV19 | - | CASSSQGGAIEKLFF
TRBV12-3/TRBV12-4 | - | CASSLRAANEQFF
TRBV13 | - | CASSAGHGNTEAFF
TRBV12-3/TRBV12-4 | - | CASSLAPRAEQYF
TRBV7-9 | - | CASSSGQGAPTF
TRBV23-1 | - | CASSQSWASGGETTDTQYF
TRBV7-8 | - | CASRAEDWGFTDTQYF
TRBV6-5 | once | CASTDRGSTDTQYF
TRBV6-2/TRBV6-3 | once | CASSKGLAGGQDEQFF
TRBV19 | - | CASSKMDSPNTEAFF
TRBV7-9 | - | CASTIGQGVYGYTF
TRBV19 | - | CASSIGTSYNEQFF
TRBV2 | medium-sized | CASSEAELGEQHF
TRBV7-2 | - | CASSSGGTSYEQYF
TRBV5-4 | once | CASSTGGAYSGNTIYF
TRBV6-6 | - | CATRRDGSDYEQYF
TRBV5-1 | - | CASSFTSGGAYEQYF
TRBV25-1 | - | CASSEIYGRGDGNTIYF
TRBV27 | - | CASSEGGTTYNEQFF
TRBV30 | - | CAWSPWGGGTYEQYF
TRBV5-1 | - | CASSPSPGTEKLFF
TRBV7-6 | - | CASSLVGGKLGLREQYF
TRBV7-8 | once | CASSPGTGGLNTEAFF
TRBV7-2 | once | CASSFGFATNEKLFF
TRBV4-1 | - | CASSPTGTTGDGYTF
TRBV13 | - | CASSFKAGTVGTEAFF
TRBV4-1 | - | CASSRGGYRVDQPQHF
TRBV6-5 | - | CASRADRDYGYTF
TRBV7-8 | - | CASSLGGAPYGYTF
TRBV18 | - | CASSPTLGGDTEAFF
TRBV4-2 | once | CASSPEERDRGYNEQFF
TRBV5-1 | - | CASSLAGTSTDTIYF
TRBV18 | once | CASSPTGGARLHEQYF
TRBV13 | once | CASSLGVAGVSTDTQYF
TRBV5-1 | - | CASSLVGTSGVGATDTQYF
TRBV6-5 | - | CASSYGQTKETQYF
TRBV6-5 | once | CASSYSREGRGTQYF
TRBV7-8 | - | CASSSPTGEGYGYTF
TRBV28 | - | CASSSPGTADSNEQFF
TRBV7-3 | - | CASSLPPAYEQYF
TRBV24-1 | - | CATSGSGQGAIEQYF